The rows below give T cell receptor beta chains drawn from one sample of a study of cytomegalovirus exposure and HLA in healthy donors. The assay was immunoSEQ multiplex PCR, and TCRdb's table has in-frame clones only and misses some. The sample has about 110,000 clones, approximately 82% seen once. The sequencing input was PBMCs. These receptors were collected from a man aged 40-49 years in good health and CMV-seronegative. CDR3s include the opening cysteine and the closing phenylalanine or tryptophan. The D gene is left open where the match is weak. Size is stated for part of the rows, as once, few or many counts, or as a class when the clone is expanded.

j_call	v_call	clone_size	d_call	cdr3_nt	cdr3_aa
TRBJ1-3	TRBV27	NA	TRBD1	TGTGCCAGCAGACCGACAGGGAGTTCTGGAAACACCATATATTTT	CASRPTGSSGNTIYF
TRBJ2-2	TRBV7-6	NA	NA	TGTGCCAGCAGCCCCCCGCGGAGCACCGGGGAGCTGTTTTTT	CASSPPRSTGELFF
TRBJ2-7	TRBV7-6	NA	TRBD2	TGTGCCAGCAGCTTTAGCGGGGGGTCTCACGAGCAGTACTTC	CASSFSGGSHEQYF
TRBJ2-5	TRBV5-1	NA	NA	TGCGCCAGCAGCTTGGCGGCGGAGTATGAAGAGACCCAGTACTTC	CASSLAAEYEETQYF
TRBJ2-3	TRBV11-3	NA	TRBD1	TGTGCCAGCAGCTTGGGCGGACAGGAGCCAGATACGCAGTATTTT	CASSLGGQEPDTQYF
TRBJ2-3	TRBV5-4	NA	TRBD2	TGTGCCAGCAGCATTAACCCGGGGGGGCCGCCGGACACAGATACGCAGTATTTT	CASSINPGGPPDTDTQYF
TRBJ2-5	TRBV9	once	NA	TGTGCCAGCAGCGTAAGAGGTGACGAGACCCAGTACTTC	CASSVRGDETQYF
TRBJ1-2	TRBV7-2	NA	NA	TGTGCCAGCAGCTTTTCTCAGGGGAAGGGATATGGCTACACCTTC	CASSFSQGKGYGYTF
TRBJ1-2	TRBV5-8	NA	TRBD1	TGTGCCAGCAGAAAAGCCGGGACAGGGGCTAACTATGGCTACACCTTC	CASRKAGTGANYGYTF
TRBJ1-1	TRBV18	NA	NA	TGTGCCAGCTCACCGCAACAGAACACTGAAGCTTTCTTT	CASSPQQNTEAFF
TRBJ2-1	TRBV6-5	once	TRBD2	TGTGCCAGCAGGCCCCTAGCGGGGGGCATCAATGAGCAGTTCTTC	CASRPLAGGINEQFF
TRBJ2-2	TRBV5-1	NA	NA	TGCGCCAGCAGCTTTGGGTCAGGGCCGAACACCGGGGAGCTGTTTTTT	CASSFGSGPNTGELFF
TRBJ2-2	TRBV27	NA	NA	TGTGCCACCCTCGTATCCGGGGAGCTGTTTTTT	CATLVSGELFF
TRBJ2-2	TRBV14	NA	NA	TGTGCCAGCAGCCAGGGGCCCTACACCGGGGAGCTGTTTTTT	CASSQGPYTGELFF
TRBJ2-1	TRBV6-5	NA	TRBD2	TGTGCCACCCGGCGGGGGGGATACAATGAGCAGTTCTTC	CATRRGGYNEQFF
TRBJ2-7	TRBV4-2	NA	TRBD2	TGTGCCAGCAGCCAAGGGATTAGCGGGGGGCCGGGGTGGGTCTCCTACGAGCAGTACTTC	CASSQGISGGPGWVSYEQYF
TRBJ2-1	TRBV5-8	NA	TRBD1	TGTGCCAGCAGCTTTACCGGGACAGGAGCCTACAATGAGCAGTTCTTC	CASSFTGTGAYNEQFF
TRBJ2-7	TRBV18	NA	NA	TGTGCCAGCTCACCGGGGAGCTCCTACGAGCAGTACTTC	CASSPGSSYEQYF
TRBJ2-1	TRBV9	NA	TRBD2	TGTGCCAGCAGCGTAGGTAGCGGGGGGCACAATGAGCAGTTCTTC	CASSVGSGGHNEQFF
TRBJ1-1	TRBV7-9	NA	TRBD1	TGTGCCAGCAGCCAGGACAGGGGAACTGCGGCTGAAGCTTTCTTT	CASSQDRGTAAEAFF
TRBJ2-1	TRBV6-5	NA	TRBD1	TGTGCCAGCAGTTATTACAGGGGCCAGCATGAGCAGTTCTTC	CASSYYRGQHEQFF
TRBJ1-6	TRBV29-1	NA	TRBD1	TGCAGCGTGCGGGACAGCTCCTATAATTCACCCCTCCACTTT	CSVRDSSYNSPLHF
TRBJ2-3	TRBV5-4	NA	NA	TGTGCCAGCAGAAGCAGGTCAGGATCCACAGATACGCAGTATTTT	CASRSRSGSTDTQYF
TRBJ2-1	TRBV10-3	NA	TRBD2	TGTGCCATCAGTGCTAGTACTAGCGGGGGGGCAATTAACAATGAGCAGTTCTTC	CAISASTSGGAINNEQFF
TRBJ1-2	TRBV29-1	NA	NA	TGCAGCGTCTTAGGACAAGCTAACTATGGCTACACCTTC	CSVLGQANYGYTF
TRBJ2-5	TRBV29-1	NA	NA	TGCAGCGTTGAATCCCAGGGGGAGACCCAGTACTTC	CSVESQGETQYF
TRBJ2-3	TRBV5-1	NA	TRBD2	TGCGCCAGCAGCTTGGGCGGGACTAGCGACACAGATACGCAGTATTTT	CASSLGGTSDTDTQYF
TRBJ1-5	TRBV7-9	NA	NA	TGTGCCAGCATCCCAGCGGGGGACAATCAGCCCCAGCATTTT	CASIPAGDNQPQHF
TRBJ1-1	TRBV6-1	NA	NA	TGTGCCAGCAGCCAGCGAGCTAACACTGAAGCTTTCTTT	CASSQRANTEAFF
TRBJ1-2	TRBV7-9	NA	TRBD1	TGTGCCAGCAGCCAAACCCGGGACAGGGATGGCTACACCTTC	CASSQTRDRDGYTF
TRBJ1-1	TRBV9	NA	NA	TGTGCCAGCAGCGCAGTGCTTAGGAGCACTGAAGCTTTCTTT	CASSAVLRSTEAFF
TRBJ2-1	TRBV29-1	few	TRBD1	TGCAGCGTTACCCCCGGGACAGGGGGCATCTATGAGCAGTTCTTC	CSVTPGTGGIYEQFF
TRBJ2-5	TRBV11-2	NA	NA	TGTGCCAGCAGCTTAGCCGGGACACGGGAGACCCAGTACTTC	CASSLAGTRETQYF
TRBJ1-4	TRBV6-1	few	TRBD1	TGTGCCAGCAGTGAAGGACAGGGTTTTGAAAAACTGTTTTTT	CASSEGQGFEKLFF
TRBJ2-1	TRBV5-4	NA	NA	TGTGCCAGCAGCTCGACAGGACACAATGAGCAGTTCTTC	CASSSTGHNEQFF
TRBJ2-2	TRBV11-2	NA	NA	TGTGCCAGCAGCTCCTTTGAGCCCGGGGAGCTGTTTTTT	CASSSFEPGELFF
TRBJ1-6	TRBV13	NA	TRBD1	TGTGCCAGCAGCAACACCCGGGACAGGGGTAATTCACCCCTCCACTTT	CASSNTRDRGNSPLHF
TRBJ2-7	TRBV13	NA	TRBD2	TGTGCCAGCAGCTCCGGACTAGCGGGGACACATAGCTCCTACGAGCAGTACTTC	CASSSGLAGTHSSYEQYF
TRBJ2-7	TRBV28	NA	TRBD1	TGTGCCAGCAAAGGACAGGGGGACATCTACGAGCAGTACTTC	CASKGQGDIYEQYF
TRBJ2-7	TRBV4-2	medium-sized	TRBD1	TGTGCCAGCAGCCAAGGGGGCGACAGGGGGCTGGGCGAGCAGTACTTC	CASSQGGDRGLGEQYF
TRBJ2-4	TRBV6-1	once	NA	TGTGCCAGCAGTGACCCCTCCAGGGGAGCCAAAAACATTCAGTACTTC	CASSDPSRGAKNIQYF
TRBJ1-2	TRBV7-8	NA	TRBD1	TGTGCCAGCAGCCTGGACAGGCTGGGGGGCTACACCTTC	CASSLDRLGGYTF
TRBJ1-1	TRBV11-2	NA	NA	TGTGCCAGCAGCCGAAGGCGGGGGGGGAACACTGAAGCTTTCTTT	CASSRRRGGNTEAFF
TRBJ1-2	TRBV4-1	NA	TRBD1	TGCGCCAGCAGCCAAAGAATCGGACAGGGGTTGACGGGCGGCTACACCTTC	CASSQRIGQGLTGGYTF
TRBJ2-1	TRBV4-2	NA	TRBD2	TGTGCCAGCAGCGGGACTAGCGGGGGGGCCTCCTACAATGAGCAGTTCTTC	CASSGTSGGASYNEQFF
TRBJ1-1	TRBV5-4	NA	TRBD1	TGTGCCAGCAGCTTAGGTCAGGGGGCCCTTCGGAACACTGAAGCTTTCTTT	CASSLGQGALRNTEAFF
TRBJ1-1	TRBV5-1	few	NA	TGCGCCAGCAGCTTGATGCCGGGGAACACTGAAGCTTTCTTT	CASSLMPGNTEAFF
TRBJ1-1	TRBV10-1	NA	TRBD1	TGCGCCAGCACCGAGGGGGCAGGGGGCTGGGACACTGAAGCTTTCTTT	CASTEGAGGWDTEAFF